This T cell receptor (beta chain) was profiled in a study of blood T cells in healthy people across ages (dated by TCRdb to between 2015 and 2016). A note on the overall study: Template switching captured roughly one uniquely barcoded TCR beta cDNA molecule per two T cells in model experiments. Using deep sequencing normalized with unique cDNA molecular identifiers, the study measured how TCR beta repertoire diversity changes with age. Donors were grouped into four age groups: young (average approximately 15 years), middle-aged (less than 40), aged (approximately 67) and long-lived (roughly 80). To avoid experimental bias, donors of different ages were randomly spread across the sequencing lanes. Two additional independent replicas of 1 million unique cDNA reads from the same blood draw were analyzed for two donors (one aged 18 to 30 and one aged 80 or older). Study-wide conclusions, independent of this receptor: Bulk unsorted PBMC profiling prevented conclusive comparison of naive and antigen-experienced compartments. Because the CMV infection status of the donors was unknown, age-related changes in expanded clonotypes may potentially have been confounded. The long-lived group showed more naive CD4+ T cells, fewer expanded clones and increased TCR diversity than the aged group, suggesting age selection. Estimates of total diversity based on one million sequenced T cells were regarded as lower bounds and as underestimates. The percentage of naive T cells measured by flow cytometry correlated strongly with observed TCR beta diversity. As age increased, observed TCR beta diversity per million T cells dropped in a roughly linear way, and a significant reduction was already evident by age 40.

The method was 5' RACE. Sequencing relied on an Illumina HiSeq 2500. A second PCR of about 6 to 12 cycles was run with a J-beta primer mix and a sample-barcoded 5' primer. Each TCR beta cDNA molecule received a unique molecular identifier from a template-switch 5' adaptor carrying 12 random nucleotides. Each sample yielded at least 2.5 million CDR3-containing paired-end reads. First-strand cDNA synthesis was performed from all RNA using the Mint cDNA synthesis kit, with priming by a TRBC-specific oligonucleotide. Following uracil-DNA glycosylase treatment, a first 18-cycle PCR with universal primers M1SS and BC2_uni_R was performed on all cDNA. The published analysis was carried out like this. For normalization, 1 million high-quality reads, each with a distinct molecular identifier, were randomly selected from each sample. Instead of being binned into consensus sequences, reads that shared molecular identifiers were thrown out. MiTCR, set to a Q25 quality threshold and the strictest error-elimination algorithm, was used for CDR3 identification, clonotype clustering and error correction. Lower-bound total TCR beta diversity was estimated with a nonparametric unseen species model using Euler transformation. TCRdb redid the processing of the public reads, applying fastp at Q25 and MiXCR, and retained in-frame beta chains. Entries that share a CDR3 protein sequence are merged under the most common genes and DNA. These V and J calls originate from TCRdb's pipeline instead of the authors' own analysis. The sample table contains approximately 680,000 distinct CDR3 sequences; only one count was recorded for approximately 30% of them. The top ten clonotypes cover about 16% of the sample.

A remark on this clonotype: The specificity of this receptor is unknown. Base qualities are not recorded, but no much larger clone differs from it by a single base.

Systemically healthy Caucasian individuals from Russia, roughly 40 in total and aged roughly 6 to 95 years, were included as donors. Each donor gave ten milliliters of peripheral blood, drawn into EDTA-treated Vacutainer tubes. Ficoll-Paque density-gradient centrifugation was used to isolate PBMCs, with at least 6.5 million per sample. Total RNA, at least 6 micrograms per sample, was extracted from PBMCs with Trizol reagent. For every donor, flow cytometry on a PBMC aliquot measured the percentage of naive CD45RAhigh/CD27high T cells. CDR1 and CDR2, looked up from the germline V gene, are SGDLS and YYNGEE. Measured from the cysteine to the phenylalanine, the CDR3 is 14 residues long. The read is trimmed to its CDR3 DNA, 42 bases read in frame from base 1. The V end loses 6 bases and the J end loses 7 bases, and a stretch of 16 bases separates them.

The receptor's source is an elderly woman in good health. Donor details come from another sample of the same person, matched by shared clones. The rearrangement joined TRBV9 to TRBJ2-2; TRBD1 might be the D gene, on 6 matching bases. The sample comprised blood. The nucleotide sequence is TGTGCCAGCACTTGGGGAAAAGGGGGCGGGGAGCTGTTTTTT. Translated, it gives CASTWGKGGGELFF.